This T cell receptor (beta chain) emerged from a study of chemoradiotherapy in HPV16-positive cancers. Study observations and caveats: Non-HPV-specific T cells did not expand in tumors during treatment, whereas candidate HPV-specific clones and E7-related motifs did. In HPV16-positive patients, HPV-responsive T-cell expansion tracked better recurrence-free survival.

TCRdb's copy holds only in-frame clones and misses some; the assay was immunoSEQ multiplex PCR. The sample includes 4,500 to 5,500 clones, approximately 94% of them seen just once. Turning to this clone: As yet, its antigen is unknown.

The ends were cut back, 6 bases at V and 5 bases at J, with 15 bases in the middle. Germline V gene data show CDR1 as SNHLY and CDR2 as FYNNEI. This CDR3 contains 14 residues. The gene calls are TRBV2 and TRBJ2-3; D not resolved. The sequenced sample was tumor tissue, obtained from a patient who underwent chemoradiotherapy. This TCR came from a human donor with HPV-associated anogenital cancer. The chain's CDR3 is CASRWSIGEDTQYF. The DNA for the CDR3 is TGTGCCAGCAGATGGTCCATAGGTGAAGATACGCAGTATTTT.